Described below is a single T cell receptor beta chain sequence and its context. The CDR3 totals 15 residues. Germline values: CDR1 MDHEN, CDR2 SYDVKM. V lost 3 bases and J lost 7, with 18 bases in between. This sample was taken from a study of shared clonotypes between healthy human individuals. Clones were sequenced by immunoSEQ multiplex PCR, and TCRdb holds only the in-frame ones, with some missing. The sample lists 800,000 to 1,200,000 clones, 75% to 85% seen once, with approximately 0.56% in the top ten. The V gene is TRBV28, the J gene TRBJ1-2; D unresolved. The sequencing sample was made of memory CD4+ T cells from PBMCs. Subset meaning: CD45RA-negative fraction. The origin of this receptor is a man between 18 and 29 years old in good health. Some clones in this sample may be carry-over from other donors' samples. This CDR3 reads CASSFRTIGLVGYTF. DNA of the CDR3: TGTGCCAGCAGTTTCCGCACGATAGGCCTTGTTGGCTACACCTTC.